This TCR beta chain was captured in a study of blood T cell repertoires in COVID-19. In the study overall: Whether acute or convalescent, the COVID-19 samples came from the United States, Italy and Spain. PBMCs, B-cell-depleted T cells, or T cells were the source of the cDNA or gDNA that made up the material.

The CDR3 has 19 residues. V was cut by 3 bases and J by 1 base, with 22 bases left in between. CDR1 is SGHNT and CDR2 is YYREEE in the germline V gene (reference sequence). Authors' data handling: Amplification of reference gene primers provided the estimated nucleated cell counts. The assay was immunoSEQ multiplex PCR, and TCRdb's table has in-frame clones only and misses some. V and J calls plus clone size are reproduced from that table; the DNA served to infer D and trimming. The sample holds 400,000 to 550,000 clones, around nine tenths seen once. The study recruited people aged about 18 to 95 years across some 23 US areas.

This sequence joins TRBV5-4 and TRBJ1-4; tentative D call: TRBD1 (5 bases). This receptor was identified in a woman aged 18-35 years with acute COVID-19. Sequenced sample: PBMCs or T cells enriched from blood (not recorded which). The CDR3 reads CASSSRQTIQGGTNEKLFF. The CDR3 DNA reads TGTGCCAGCAGCTCCCGACAAACAATCCAGGGAGGAACTAATGAAAAACTGTTTTTT.